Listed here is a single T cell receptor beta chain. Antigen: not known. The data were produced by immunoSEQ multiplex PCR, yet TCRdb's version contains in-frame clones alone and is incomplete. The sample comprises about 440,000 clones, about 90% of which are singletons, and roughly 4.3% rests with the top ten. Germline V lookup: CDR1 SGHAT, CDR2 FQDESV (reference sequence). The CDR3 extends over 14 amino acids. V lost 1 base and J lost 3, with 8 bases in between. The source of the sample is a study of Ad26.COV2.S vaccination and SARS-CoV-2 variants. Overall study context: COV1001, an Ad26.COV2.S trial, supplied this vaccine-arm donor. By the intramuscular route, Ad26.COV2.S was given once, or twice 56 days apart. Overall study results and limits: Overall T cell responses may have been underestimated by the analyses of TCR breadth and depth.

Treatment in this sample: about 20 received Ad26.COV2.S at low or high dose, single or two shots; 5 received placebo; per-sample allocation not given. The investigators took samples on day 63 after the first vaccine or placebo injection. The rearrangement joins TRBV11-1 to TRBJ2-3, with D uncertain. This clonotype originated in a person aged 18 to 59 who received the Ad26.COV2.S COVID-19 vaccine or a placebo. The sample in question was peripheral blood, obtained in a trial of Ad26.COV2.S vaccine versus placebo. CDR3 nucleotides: TGTGCCAGCAGCTTAGGGGTTTGGACAGATACGCAGTATTTT. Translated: CASSLGVWTDTQYF. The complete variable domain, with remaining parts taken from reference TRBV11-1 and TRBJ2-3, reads EAEVAQSPRYKITEKSQAVAFWCDPISGHATLYWYRQILGQGPELLVQFQDESVVDDSQLPKDRFSAERLKGVDSTLKIQPAELGDSAMYLCASSLGVWTDTQYFGPGTRLTVL.